This TCR beta chain comes out of a study of T-cell memory formation after mild COVID-19. Study conclusions and caveats: Cross-reactive memory appears to have joined, as suggested by some responding clones showing up in pre-infection memory. Clones contracting over day 15 to 85 were CD4/CD8 balanced, with later expanders leaning CD4+. Among contracting clones, CD4+ were mainly CM/EM and CD8+ enriched in EMRA.

In TCRdb, the 5' RACE reads were re-called with MiXCR into one record per CDR3 protein. The repertoire holds about 270,000 distinct CDR3 sequences, with approximately 18% as singletons. This CDR3 is 15 amino acids long. Germline assignment: CDR1 DFQATT and CDR2 SNEGSKA (reference sequence). Trimming removed 4 bases at V and 1 base at J, with 13 bases between. This clonotype was detected a few times. What it recognizes is unknown. The V call is TRBV20-1, the J call TRBJ2-2; D might be TRBD1 or TRBD2, each matching 5 bases. The TCR was taken from a man younger than 35 who had mild COVID-19 (a few samples of this study predate the infection). Cell type and time point are not known. The sequencing sample was made of PBMCs or a T cell subset sorted from them (not recorded which). CDR3: CSAIGEGLNTGELFF. The CDR3 region has the DNA TGCAGTGCTATCGGCGAGGGGCTGAACACCGGGGAGCTGTTTTTT.